The 20 T cell receptor beta chains below were found in one sample sequenced in a study of blood T cell repertoires in COVID-19. The protocol was immunoSEQ multiplex PCR, while the TCRdb copy is restricted to in-frame clones and leaves out a portion. The profile shows under 300,000 clones, roughly three quarters of them singletons. Material for sequencing was peripheral blood. The receptors were gathered from a woman between 40 and 50 years old with active or convalescent COVID-19.

This clone was seen a handful of times. J is TRBJ2-5 and V is TRBV5-1, with 7 bases matching TRBD1. CDR3 length: 17 amino acids. CDR1 is SGHRS and CDR2 is YFSETQ in the germline V gene. The V segment lost 0 bases and the J segment 5 bases; nucleotides outside the gene matches: 13. CDR3 region: CASSLGGGRGSEETQYF. DNA for the CDR3: TGCGCCAGCAGCTTGGGAGGGGGCAGGGGCTCGGAGGAGACCCAGTACTTC.

The chain links TRBV11-2 to TRBJ1-4, with D possibly being TRBD1 (5 bases). Germline loops: CDR1 SGHAT, CDR2 FQNNGV. V lost 5 bases to trimming and J lost 0 bases, with 13 bases between them. The CDR3 length is 16 residues. The CDR3 DNA follows: TGTGCCAGCAGCCAGGGCTTCACAACAACTAATGAAAAACTGTTTTTT. Encoded protein: CASSQGFTTTNEKLFF.

CDR3 sequence: CASSYSTGEPGNTIYF. As DNA, the CDR3 is TGTGCCAGCAGTTACTCGACAGGGGAACCTGGAAACACCATATATTTT. This chain connects TRBV6-5 to TRBJ1-3; TRBD1 matches at 8 bases. This CDR3 is built from 16 residues. The V and J ends lost 0 bases and 2 bases, in that order; junction bases with no gene match: 3. Germline CDR1 reads MNHEY; CDR2 reads SVGAGI.

The CDR3 DNA reads as TGTGCCAGCTCACCCTACCGGACAGGGGGAAGCTCCTACGAGCAGTACGTC. Amino acid sequence: CASSPYRTGGSSYEQYV. This chain connects TRBV18 to TRBJ2-7, with 10 bases aligning to TRBD1. The V segment lost 3 bases and the J segment 0 bases; nucleotides outside the gene matches: 8. Per the germline V gene, CDR1 is KGHSH and CDR2 is LQKENI. This CDR3 contains 17 residues.

The V and J genes are TRBV7-3 and TRBJ2-3; a possible D gene is TRBD1 (6 bases). Germline values: CDR1 SGHTA, CDR2 FQGTGA. V was cut by 2 bases and J by 1 base, with 10 bases left in between. This CDR3 contains 15 residues. CDR3 DNA: TGTGCCAGCAGCTTAGGGTCAGGGGGCACAGATACGCAGTATTTT. As protein: CASSLGSGGTDTQYF.

V gene TRBV5-5 combines with J gene TRBJ1-5, with TRBD1 as a possible D gene (5 bases). Germline V gene lookup returns CDR1 SGHKS and CDR2 YYEKEE (reference sequence). Trimming stripped 0 bases from V and 2 bases from J, with 6 bases between. There are 14 residues in the CDR3. The CDR3 spells CASSLGGRNQPQHF. The CDR3 nucleotides read TGTGCCAGCAGCTTGGGGGGCCGCAATCAGCCCCAGCATTTT.

The chain uses TRBV7-7 and TRBJ2-2; 9 positions match TRBD1. The germline CDR1 and CDR2 sequences are SSHAT and FNYEAQ (reference sequence). The CDR3 covers 15 residues. The junction had 1 base not matched to a gene; V was cut back by 5 bases and J by 0 bases. The CDR3 DNA reads as TGTGCCAGCAGCGACAGGGGGGCGAACACCGGGGAGCTGTTTTTT. Translating gives CASSDRGANTGELFF.

The chain uses TRBV7-9 and TRBJ2-1, with TRBD1 as a possible D gene (5 bases). Germline CDR1 and CDR2: SEHNR and FQNEAQ (reference sequence). This CDR3 comprises 13 residues. V lost 6 bases and J lost 8, with 14 bases in between. The CDR3 here is CASRPDTSHEQFF. In DNA, the CDR3 is TGTGCCAGCAGACCGGACACTTCCCATGAGCAGTTCTTC.

The chain links TRBV9 to TRBJ1-1; TRBD1 might be the D (6 bases). Looked up from germline, CDR1 is SGDLS and CDR2 is YYNGEE. The germline V and J ends were trimmed by 2 bases and 5 bases, with 25 bases remaining between them. CDR3 length: 18 amino acids. Here the CDR3 reads CASSVSITAGGGETEAFF. The CDR3 DNA is TGTGCCAGCAGCGTGAGTATCACCGCGGGGGGCGGAGAGACTGAAGCTTTCTTT. Looking up the rest from reference TRBV9 and TRBJ1-1 gives the full variable domain: DSGVTQTPKHLITATGQRVTLRCSPRSGDLSVYWYQQSLDQGLQFLIQYYNGEERAKGNILERFSAQQFPDLHSELNLSSLELGDSALYFCASSVSITAGGGETEAFFGQGTRLTVV.

V gene TRBV7-7 combines with J gene TRBJ2-5, with TRBD2 matching 10 bases. Losses at the gene ends were 5 bases for V and 5 bases for J; bases not matched to a gene: 8. The CDR3 covers 15 residues. Germline CDR1 reads SSHAT; CDR2 reads FNYEAQ (reference sequence). CDR3 sequence reads: CASSHGTSEWETQYF. DNA of the CDR3: TGTGCCAGCAGCCACGGGACTAGCGAGTGGGAGACCCAGTACTTC.

This clone was picked up one time. The chain recombines TRBV5-4 with TRBJ2-5; D is unclear. The V end was cut by 1 base, the J end by 5 bases, with 18 bases between. The CDR3 totals 16 residues. CDR1 and CDR2 from the germline V gene are SGHNT and YYREEE (reference sequence). The CDR3, as DNA: TGTGCCAGCAGCTTGTCGGGTTTGGCACGATGGGAGACCCAGTACTTC. It is translated as CASSLSGLARWETQYF.

V gene TRBV5-1 combines with J gene TRBJ2-1; the match to TRBD2 covers 13 bases. The CDR3 is 16 amino acids. After removal of 4 bases from V and 7 bases from J, the junction contained 8 bases not matched to a gene. Germline assignment: CDR1 SGHRS and CDR2 YFSETQ. The CDR3 DNA follows: TGCGCCAGCAGCCCTACTAGCGGGGGGGCCGGGAATGAGCAGTTCTTC. This translates into CASSPTSGGAGNEQFF.

This clone was seen at least ten times. The chain is built from TRBV11-1 and TRBJ2-1; tentatively, D is TRBD2 (5 bases). CDR1 and CDR2 from the germline V gene are SGHAT and FQDESV (reference sequence). CDR3 length: 13 residues. The V and J ends lost 4 bases and 10 bases respectively, with 14 bases between them. The CDR3 DNA reads as TGTGCCAGCAGCTCGGACTCAAGATCAGAGCAGTTCTTC. This codes for CASSSDSRSEQFF.

The genes are TRBV27 and TRBJ1-2; D not resolved. The CDR3 is made up of 13 amino acids. The V gene's germline CDR1 is MNHEY and CDR2 SMNVEV (reference sequence). V was pared by 7 bases and J by 6 bases, with 15 bases between. CDR3 nucleotides: TGTGCCAGCAAGCACTCCGAACCCGATGGCTACACCTTC. Translation gives CASKHSEPDGYTF.

V and J are TRBV5-1 and TRBJ1-4; TRBD1 agrees at 7 bases. The V gene's germline CDR1 is SGHRS and CDR2 YFSETQ. Trimming at V came to 0 bases and at J to 8 bases, leaving 10 bases not matched to a gene. The CDR3 sequence is 16 residues long. The CDR3 DNA reads TGCGCCAGCAGCTTGGGATTCGGCGGGACAGCCGAAAAACTGTTTTTT. This encodes CASSLGFGGTAEKLFF.

This clone has just a few counts. V and J are TRBV5-6 and TRBJ1-1; no firm D call. V lost 0 bases and J lost 7, with 4 bases in between. The V gene's germline CDR1 is SGHDT and CDR2 YYEEEE. CDR3 length: 11 amino acids. The CDR3 DNA sequence: TGTGCCAGCAGCTTGGGCAGTGAAGCTTTCTTT. Its protein is CASSLGSEAFF.

The V and J genes are TRBV27 and TRBJ1-5; 7 bases map to TRBD1. V lost 7 bases to trimming and J lost 0 bases; unmatched junction nucleotides: 6. The CDR3 is 15 residues long. Germline CDR1 MNHEY, CDR2 SMNVEV (reference sequence). CDR3 residues: CASTETGYSNQPQHF. Written as DNA, the CDR3 is TGTGCCAGCACCGAGACAGGGTATAGCAATCAGCCCCAGCATTTT.

This clone has a handful of counts. CDR3 residues: CASSVRQDNSPLHF. The CDR3 DNA reads as TGTGCCAGCAGTGTCCGACAGGATAATTCACCCCTCCACTTT. The chain joins TRBV2 to TRBJ1-6, with D maybe TRBD1 (6 bases). With 4 bases removed from V and 5 bases from J, the gap between germline ends came to 9 bases. Germline CDR1 reads SNHLY; CDR2 reads FYNNEI. The length of the CDR3 is 14 residues.

The chain recombines TRBV12-3 or TRBV12-4 with TRBJ1-2; TRBD1 aligns across 10 bases. This CDR3 spans 12 amino acids. With 6 bases clipped from V and 13 bases from J, the junction kept 8 bases outside the gene matches. The DNA for the CDR3 is TGTGCCAGCAGCAAAGGACAGGGGGAAGGCACCTTC. Its protein is CASSKGQGEGTF.

In this sample, this clone turned up a few times. The chain employs TRBV9 and TRBJ2-3; D may be TRBD2 (6 bases). V lost 0 bases to trimming and J lost 3 bases, with 8 bases between them. CDR3 length equals 14 residues. Germline values: CDR1 SGDLS, CDR2 YYNGEE. Here the CDR3 DNA reads TGTGCCAGCAGCGTAGAGGAGGGTACAGATACGCAGTATTTT. It yields the protein CASSVEEGTDTQYF.